This T cell receptor beta chain was sequenced during a study of T cells expressing NK-cell markers. One entry per CDR3 protein, without DNA, is what TCRdb gives after re-calling the 5' RACE reads. The sample data list some 340,000 distinct CDR3 sequences. CDR1 and CDR2 from the germline V gene are LNHDA and SQIVND (reference sequence). There are 14 residues in the CDR3. The sequencing input was blood T cells: a sorted CD56 or NKG2C T cell subset, CD4+ or CD8+ T cells, or bulk PBMC T cells (not recorded which). The chain joins TRBV19 to TRBJ2-3; TCRdb designates TRBD1, a call that cannot be tested without DNA. The TCR was taken from a man aged 18 to 69 in good health. CDR3 region: CASSKTGITDTQYF.